The text below deals with one TCR beta chain. The data derive from a study of identical twins. TCRdb called the 5' RACE reads again in MiXCR, with one record for every CDR3 protein. This sample has approximately 700,000 distinct CDR3 sequences; around a sixth occur once, and the top ten carry approximately 14%. A further study also used this sample, focusing on T cells expressing NK-cell markers. That work adds: Several experiments confined sorting to alpha-beta TCR T cells with an anti-gamma-delta TCR antibody.

The sequenced sample was PBMCs. The TCR originated in a woman aged 18-30 years in good health.

The CDR3 reads CASSDRTGLENYGYTF. DNA for the CDR3: TGCGCCAGCAGCGATCGGACAGGGCTAGAGAACTATGGCTACACCTTC. V is TRBV5-1 and J is TRBJ1-2, with 8 bases lining up with TRBD1. Looked up from germline, CDR1 is SGHRS and CDR2 is YFSETQ. With 4 bases clipped from V and 2 bases from J, the junction kept 10 bases outside the gene matches. The CDR3 runs 16 residues.